This T cell receptor beta chain stems from a study of shared clonotypes between healthy human individuals (dated by TCRdb to the early 2020s). For the study in its entirety: A couple of women and a few men aged 18 to 49 years were included in the cohort. For each donor, three plates each were used for CD4 naive and CD4 memory, two plates were used for CD8 naive, and one plate was used for CD8 memory. To estimate repertoire size and how much clonotypes are shared between individuals, the study performed deep sequencing of blood TCR repertoires from a handful of healthy adults. Different laboratories and diverse techniques were used to prepare libraries and sequence TCR repertoires, to increase sequencing depth and limit assay-specific biases. Each donor's leukapheresis produced roughly between roughly 0.85 and 9.5 billion PBMCs. The research as a whole found: Sampling was restricted to blood, and TCR repertoires in tissue are likely to differ from TCR repertoires in blood. Compared with non-shared clonotypes, the clonotypes found in all four sorted-subset donors had higher generation probabilities. Even with the large sequencing depth, rarefaction of the sorted-subset datasets indicated that sequencing was incomplete. The small number of donors limited the genetic and exposure-history diversity represented. About 5% of naive CD4, more than 3% of naive CD8, 2.3% of memory CD4, and over 0.35% of memory CD8 clonotypes were shared across several donors. Pairwise subsampling led to the expectation that sequencing depth would affect the degree of clonotype sharing among donors. Naive subsets generally had larger estimated clonotype richness than memory subsets.

The CDR3 goes from the cysteine to the phenylalanine over 12 residues. The only DNA kept is the CDR3, 36 bases in frame from the first base. Trimming at the junction amounts to 5 bases on V and 7 bases on J, and the germline ends lie 12 bases apart. Based on the germline V gene, the CDR1 and CDR2 sequences are MGHDK and SYGVNS. Using the deep immunoSEQ assay, TCR CDR3 regions were amplified from genomic DNA by multiplex PCR. Extracted genomic DNA from each cell subset was distributed evenly across all wells of several immunoSEQ 96-well plates, and each plate was treated as a replicate. For sorted subsets, each replicate PCR was loaded with approximately 200 ng genomic DNA, equivalent to 30,000 or so T cell genomes. Purified libraries were measured with a Qubit 3.0 fluorometer, size-checked on a Bioanalyzer 2100, and measured again with the KAPA Library Quantification kit. Every immunoSEQ 96-well plate was sequenced on a separate single-read 150-cycle Illumina NextSeq 550 flow cell. The authors' pipeline ran thus. Because the immunoSEQ output included only junctional sequences and no quality scores, the filtering could not be the same as the filtering used for full-length reads. Sequences were annotated with PyIR, a Python wrapper for IgBLAST v1.9, using IMGT germline references to assign V/J genes and CDR3. Reads with weak V/J assignments (E-value above 1e-6), missing CDR3, stop codons, out-of-frame junctions, or ambiguous translated residues were removed. A V3J clonotype was defined by an identical inferred V gene, J gene, and CDR3 amino acid sequence. To compute the percentage overlap between repertoires, the number of shared unique clonotypes was divided by the size of the smaller repertoire. Repertoire richness was assessed with RTK rarefaction, the Chao1 estimator, and Recon v2.1 estimates of unobserved clonotypes. OLGA was used to compute generation probabilities for all TCRbeta clonotypes that the gDNA method yielded from a handful of donors. The source is immuneACCESS, and TCRdb retained only in-frame sequences with V and J called. Part of the clones is not carried over; for the studies checked, unresolved V genes explain less than half of this, and the remainder is unexplained. V and J calls and clone size follow that table, whereas D and trimming were derived from the DNA. The sample table holds 780,000 or so clones, of which around 70% were seen once. The ten biggest clones cover approximately 2% of the sample.

Healthy HIV-negative adults with no recently reported acute infections or vaccinations were included as donors. Only Caucasian adults living in Nashville, Tennessee, USA were represented among the donors. Magnetic negative selection was used to enrich CD4+ T cells, after which naive cells were positively selected on CD45RA and the negative fraction became the memory subset. Blood was obtained by leukapheresis, after which PBMCs were separated by Ficoll-Histopaque density gradient centrifugation and cryopreserved in liquid nitrogen vapor phase. Analytical flow cytometry was used to check the purity and quantity of every magnetically sorted T cell population. From each sorted fraction, genomic DNA was isolated and quantified by UV absorbance on a Nanodrop 2000c. Note on this clone: Its antigen has not been determined. Base qualities are missing; no much larger clone stands one base away.

Source material: memory CD4+ T cells sorted from blood. Taken with the paper, the label for cell subset or site translates to: CD45RA-negative fraction. Here the chain combines TRBV25-1 and TRBJ2-7; matching of 7 bases hints at TRBD2 as the D gene. The receptor was isolated from a woman in her 30s in good health. The CDR3 amino acid sequence is: CASSRTRGEQYF. Read as DNA, the sequence is TGTGCCAGCAGTCGGACTAGGGGGGAGCAGTACTTC.